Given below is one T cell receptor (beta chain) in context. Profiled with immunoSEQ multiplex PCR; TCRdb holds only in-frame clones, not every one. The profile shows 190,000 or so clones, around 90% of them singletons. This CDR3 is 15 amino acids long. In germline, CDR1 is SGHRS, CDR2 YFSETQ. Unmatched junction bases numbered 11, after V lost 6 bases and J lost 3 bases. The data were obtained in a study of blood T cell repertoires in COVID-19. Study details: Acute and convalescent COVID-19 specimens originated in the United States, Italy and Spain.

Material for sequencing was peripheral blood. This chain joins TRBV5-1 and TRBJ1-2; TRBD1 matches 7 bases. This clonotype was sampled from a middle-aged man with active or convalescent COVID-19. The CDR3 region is CASTRGQAGDYGYTF. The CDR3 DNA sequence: TGCGCCAGCACCCGAGGACAGGCGGGCGACTATGGCTACACCTTC.